This T cell receptor beta chain was recorded in a study of T cells in Graves' hyperthyroidism and ophthalmopathy. Hyperthyroidism was newly diagnosed in patients aged 18 to 65 (duration under 2 months). PBMCs were sourced from approximately 9.3 ml fresh peripheral blood. Germline CDR1 MNHNS, CDR2 SASEGT. Trimming shortened V by 6 bases and J by 4 bases, and 24 bases separated the two germline ends. The CDR3 loop spans 17 amino acids. Template material for amplifying TCR beta CDR3 regions consisted of RNA transcripts. First-round RT-PCR with HTBI primers amplified the TCR CDR3 region. One entry per CDR3 protein results from TCRdb running MiXCR on the multiplex PCR reads. Altogether roughly 150,000 distinct CDR3 sequences are present, 9.4% being singletons, with the ten largest covering around 20%. This clonotype was seen more than once but under ten times.

Sequenced sample: blood. The chain links TRBV6-1 to TRBJ1-2; D not resolved. This sequence originates from a woman between 18 and 30 years old with Graves' hyperthyroidism that later progressed to Graves' ophthalmopathy. CDR3 sequence reads: CASRRRWAPPSLYGYTF. The DNA for the CDR3 is TGTGCCAGCAGACGAAGGTGGGCACCACCGAGCCTCTATGGCTACACCTTC.